The subject of this entry is one T cell receptor (beta chain). Its specificity is not known. These data originate in a study of siplizumab effects on memory and regulatory T cells. The method was immunoSEQ multiplex PCR; TCRdb's version includes in-frame clones alone and lacks a portion of them. The sample yields approximately 98,000 clones, roughly 94% seen once. Points from the study as a whole: With siplizumab, cumulative frequency of CD4+ memory-derived alloreactive sequences dropped significantly. The authors could not assign a naive or memory phenotype to roughly 80-96% of proliferating CD4+ or CD8+ clones. A mean of roughly 68% of mappable alloreactive CD4+ clones were Treg-derived with siplizumab, compared with about 30% in controls.

The CDR3 sequence is 14 residues long. CDR1 and CDR2 (germline): LNHDA, SQIVND (reference sequence). The V and J ends lost 7 bases and 0 bases respectively, with 11 bases between them. The specimen sequenced was non-Treg CD4+ T cells sorted from blood. This sequence originates from a human donor in good health. The V call is TRBV19, the J call TRBJ2-3, with D maybe TRBD1 (6 bases). The CDR3 reads CASKPDRSTDTQYF. Written as DNA, the CDR3 is TGTGCCAGTAAGCCGGACAGAAGCACAGATACGCAGTATTTT. Full variable domain (outside the CDR3, taken from reference TRBV19 and TRBJ2-3): DGGITQSPKYLFRKEGQNVTLSCEQNLNHDAMYWYRQDPGQGLRLIYYSQIVNDFQKGDIAEGYSVSREKKESFPLTVTSAQKNPTAFYLCASKPDRSTDTQYFGPGTRLTVL.